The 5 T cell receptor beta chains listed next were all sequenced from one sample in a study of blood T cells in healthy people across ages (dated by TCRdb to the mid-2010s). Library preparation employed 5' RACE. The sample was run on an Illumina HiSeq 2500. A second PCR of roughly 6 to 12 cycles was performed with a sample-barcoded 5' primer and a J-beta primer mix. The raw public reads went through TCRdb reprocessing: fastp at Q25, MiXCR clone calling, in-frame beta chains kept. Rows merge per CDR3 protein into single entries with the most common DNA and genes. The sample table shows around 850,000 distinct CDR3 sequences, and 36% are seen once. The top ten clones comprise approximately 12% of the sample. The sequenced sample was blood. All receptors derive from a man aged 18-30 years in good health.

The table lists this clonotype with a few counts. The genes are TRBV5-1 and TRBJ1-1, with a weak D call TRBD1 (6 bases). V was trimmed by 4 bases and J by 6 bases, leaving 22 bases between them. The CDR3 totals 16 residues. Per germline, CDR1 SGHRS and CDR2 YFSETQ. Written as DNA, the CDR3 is TGCGCCAGCAGCGCCCTCGGGCAGGGGCTCGGCTCTGAAGCTTTCTTT. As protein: CASSALGQGLGSEAFF.

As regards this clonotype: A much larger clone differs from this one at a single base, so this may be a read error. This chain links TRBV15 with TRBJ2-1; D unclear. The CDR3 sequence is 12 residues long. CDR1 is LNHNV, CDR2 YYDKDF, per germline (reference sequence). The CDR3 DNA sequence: TGTGCCACCAGCAACGAGTACAATGAGCATTTCTTC. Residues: CATSNEYNEHFF.

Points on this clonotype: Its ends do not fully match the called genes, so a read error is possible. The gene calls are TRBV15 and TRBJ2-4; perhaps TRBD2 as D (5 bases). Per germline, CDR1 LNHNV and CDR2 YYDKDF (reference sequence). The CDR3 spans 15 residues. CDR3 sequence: CATSGDGESKNIQYF. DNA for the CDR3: TGTGCCACCAGCGGAGACGGGGAATCCAAAAACATTCAGTACTTC.

The CDR3: CASSTYQGAGTEAFF. In DNA form, the CDR3 reads TGCGCCAGCAGCACCTACCAGGGGGCCGGGACTGAAGCTTTCTTT. The J gene is TRBJ1-1, the V gene TRBV5-1, with 8 bases lining up with TRBD1. The CDR3 contains 15 residues. CDR1 is SGHRS, CDR2 YFSETQ, per germline. V lost 4 bases and J lost 5; bases outside the gene matches: 10.

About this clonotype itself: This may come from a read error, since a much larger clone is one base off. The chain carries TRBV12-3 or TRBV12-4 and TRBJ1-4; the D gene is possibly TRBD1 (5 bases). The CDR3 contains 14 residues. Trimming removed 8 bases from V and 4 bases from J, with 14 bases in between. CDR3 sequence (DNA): TGTGCCAGCGGGAAGACAGCCAATAATGAAAAACTGTTTTTT. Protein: CASGKTANNEKLFF.